Shown below are 21 T cell receptor beta chains from a single sample sequenced in a study of blood T cell repertoires in COVID-19. Here immunoSEQ multiplex PCR was the method, and the copy in TCRdb shows in-frame clones only, minus some. The profile shows approximately 200,000 clones, about nine tenths of them singletons. The specimen sequenced was PBMCs or T cells enriched from blood (not recorded which). These receptors were obtained from a woman in her thirties who had recovered from COVID-19.

V is TRBV7-2 and J is TRBJ2-5; D remains unclear. V was cut by 3 bases and J by 0 bases, with 5 bases left in between. From germline, CDR1 is SGHTA and CDR2 FQGNSA. The CDR3 is made up of 13 amino acids. The CDR3 sequence: CASSFRNQETQYF. The CDR3 region has the DNA TGTGCCAGCAGCTTCAGAAACCAAGAGACCCAGTACTTC.

The V gene is TRBV7-2, the J gene TRBJ1-2; 8 bases align to TRBD1. V shed 5 bases, J shed 6 bases, and the junction held 5 bases outside the gene matches. The CDR3 sequence is 13 residues long. CDR1 and CDR2 from the germline V gene are SGHTA and FQGNSA. The CDR3 nucleotides are TGTGCCAGCAGCACCGGGACAGGAGATGGCTACACCTTC. The encoded protein is CASSTGTGDGYTF.

A few counts support this clone. The rearrangement links TRBV9 to TRBJ1-3; 7 bases are a match to TRBD1. Per the germline V gene, CDR1 is SGDLS and CDR2 is YYNGEE. The V segment lost 1 base and the J segment 8 bases; nucleotides outside the gene matches: 3. CDR3 length equals 13 residues. The CDR3 region has the DNA TGTGCCAGCAGCGTAAGAGGGGGCGACACCATATATTTT. It codes for CASSVRGGDTIYF.

This sequence joins TRBV9 and TRBJ1-5; the D is unclear. V shed 0 bases and J shed 6 bases, with 7 bases lying between them. Germline CDR1 reads SGDLS; CDR2 reads YYNGEE. The CDR3 has 13 residues. DNA of the CDR3: TGTGCCAGCAGCGTAGATATCAGTCAGCCCCAGCATTTT. Encoded protein: CASSVDISQPQHF.

The V and J genes are TRBV12-5 and TRBJ1-5; 9 bases line up with TRBD1. The CDR3 loop spans 14 amino acids. The V gene's germline CDR1 is LGHNT and CDR2 FRNRAP. Trimming cost V 7 bases and J 6 bases; bases outside gene matches: 7. The CDR3 sequence: CASVPGQGGQPQHF. CDR3 nucleotide sequence: TGTGCTAGTGTCCCGGGACAGGGAGGTCAGCCCCAGCATTTT.

This chain joins TRBV11-2 and TRBJ1-2; 8 bases align to TRBD1. The germline gives CDR1 SGHAT, CDR2 FQNNGV. The CDR3 extends over 14 amino acids. V dropped 6 bases and J dropped 5; count of bases not matched to a gene: 8. The CDR3 protein is CASRSGTGGYGYTF. The CDR3 nucleotides read TGTGCCAGCAGGTCCGGGACAGGAGGATATGGCTACACCTTC.

The V call is TRBV23-1, the J call TRBJ1-5; D is undetermined. TRBV23-1 is designated an ORF whose function remains uncertain. This CDR3 contains 16 residues. With 0 bases removed from V and 4 bases from J, the gap between germline ends came to 13 bases. The CDR3 DNA sequence: TGCGCCAGCAGTCAATCGACCCGGGAAGATAATCAGCCCCAGCATTTT. This sequence encodes CASSQSTREDNQPQHF.

The genes are TRBV7-2 and TRBJ1-2, with D hard to call. The CDR3 sequence is 16 residues long. Trimming took 4 bases from V and 7 from J, leaving 22 bases between them. The germline gives CDR1 SGHTA, CDR2 FQGNSA. DNA of the CDR3: TGTGCCAGCAGCTCGCACCCGGGGAACTACAACCCTGGCTACACCTTC. Protein sequence: CASSSHPGNYNPGYTF.

The V and J genes are TRBV9 and TRBJ1-2; D gene ambiguous. The CDR3 length is 14 residues. Deletions cut 3 bases from V and 2 bases from J, with 11 bases between. Germline lookup yields CDR1 SGDLS and CDR2 YYNGEE. This CDR3 reads CASSASQINYGYTF. CDR3 nucleotides: TGTGCCAGCAGCGCATCCCAGATAAACTATGGCTACACCTTC. Combining the CDR3 with reference TRBV9 and TRBJ1-2 gives the whole variable domain DSGVTQTPKHLITATGQRVTLRCSPRSGDLSVYWYQQSLDQGLQFLIQYYNGEERAKGNILERFSAQQFPDLHSELNLSSLELGDSALYFCASSASQINYGYTFGSGTRLTVV.

Note on this clone: The sample holds other DNA sequences that translate to the same CDR3. V is TRBV7-2 and J is TRBJ2-5; TRBD2 agrees at 11 bases. V lost 3 bases and J lost 1; bases outside the gene matches: 1. CDR3 length equals 15 residues. The V gene's germline CDR1 is SGHTA and CDR2 FQGNSA. The CDR3 nucleotides are TGTGCCAGCAGCTTCCTAGCGGGGGGCCAAGAGACCCAGTACTTC. This sequence encodes CASSFLAGGQETQYF.

This chain uses TRBV4-3 with TRBJ2-3, with 11 positions matching TRBD2. Germline V gene sequence: CDR1 LGHNA, CDR2 YSLEER. The V and J ends lost 5 bases and 2 bases, in that order; junction bases with no gene match: 12. CDR3 length: 18 residues. The CDR3 region is CASSASPTSGRNTDTQYF. The CDR3 DNA is TGCGCCAGCAGCGCTTCCCCCACTAGCGGGAGAAACACAGATACGCAGTATTTT.

The genes are TRBV12-3 or TRBV12-4 and TRBJ1-1, with 8 bases identical to TRBD1. CDR3 size: 13 residues. V shed 3 bases and J 5 bases; nucleotides not matched to a gene: 2. CDR3 sequence: CASSFGTGTEAFF. DNA of the CDR3: TGTGCCAGCAGTTTCGGGACAGGTACTGAAGCTTTCTTT.

This clone has only a few counts. The chain has TRBV19 and TRBJ2-6; 10 bases agree with TRBD2. CDR1 and CDR2 from the germline V gene are LNHDA and SQIVND (reference sequence). The CDR3 runs to 18 residues. V lost 3 bases to trimming and J lost 2 bases; unmatched junction nucleotides: 7. CDR3 nucleotide sequence: TGTGCCAGTAGTATTCAGCTAGCGGGAGATGCTGGGGCCAACGTCCTGACTTTC. It translates to CASSIQLAGDAGANVLTF.

V is TRBV7-3 and J is TRBJ2-2, with D possibly TRBD2 on 6 matching bases. The CDR3 runs 16 residues. Looked up from germline, CDR1 is SGHTA and CDR2 is FQGTGA. Trimming took 4 bases from V and 1 from J, leaving 13 bases between them. The CDR3: CASSSFAGLNTGELFF. CDR3 DNA sequence: TGTGCCAGCAGCTCCTTCGCGGGGTTGAACACCGGGGAGCTGTTTTTT.

To note about this clone: Within the sample, other DNA sequences also encode this same CDR3. The rearrangement joins TRBV20-1 to TRBJ1-2; the D gene is possibly TRBD1 (5 bases). The CDR3 runs 11 residues. Trimming took 3 bases from V and 6 from J, leaving 8 bases between them. Germline values: CDR1 DFQATT, CDR2 SNEGSKA (reference sequence). Here the CDR3 reads CSASSGDGYTF. CDR3 nucleotide sequence: TGCAGTGCTAGTTCGGGGGATGGCTACACCTTC.

The chain combines TRBV5-1 with TRBJ1-4, with 9 bases identical to TRBD1. Trimming cost V 7 bases and J 9 bases; bases outside gene matches: 10. The CDR3 length is 14 residues. Per the germline V gene, CDR1 is SGHRS and CDR2 is YFSETQ. The CDR3 here is CASAGGTGNQKLFF. CDR3 bases: TGCGCCAGCGCCGGGGGGACAGGGAATCAAAAACTGTTTTTT.

J is TRBJ1-2 and V is TRBV30; the match to TRBD1 covers 9 bases. CDR1 is GTSNPN and CDR2 is SVGIG in the germline V gene (reference sequence). With V trimmed by 8 bases and J by 6 bases, 16 bases remained unmatched. CDR3 size: 15 residues. CDR3 nucleotide sequence: TGTGCCGGAGGGTTTCCGGGACAGGGTCCCGATGGCTACACCTTC. Translation gives CAGGFPGQGPDGYTF.

The chain has TRBV7-2 and TRBJ1-1, with 8 nucleotides matching TRBD1. This CDR3 is built from 15 residues. V trimming: 4 bases; J trimming: 0 bases; junction bases outside the gene matches: 4. Per germline, CDR1 SGHTA and CDR2 FQGNSA. CDR3 sequence reads: CASSSSGGLNTEAFF. The CDR3 coding sequence is TGTGCCAGCAGCTCCTCAGGGGGCCTGAACACTGAAGCTTTCTTT.

This clone has just one count. CDR3 residues: CASSRAADRGSSYNSPLHF. In DNA form, the CDR3 reads TGTGCCAGCAGCCGAGCCGCGGACAGGGGTTCGTCCTATAATTCACCCCTCCACTTT. V usage is TRBV4-2 and J usage is TRBJ1-6; 9 bases agree with TRBD1. Trimming at V came to 4 bases and at J to 1 base, leaving 11 bases not matched to a gene. The CDR3 length is 19 residues. The germline V gene encodes CDR1 LGHNA and CDR2 YNFKEQ.

The sample holds one count of this clone. The rearrangement links TRBV18 to TRBJ1-1; D possibly corresponds to TRBD1 (6 bases). CDR3 length: 16 amino acids. The V end was cut by 5 bases, the J end by 2 bases, with 18 bases between. Germline V gene data show CDR1 as KGHSH and CDR2 as LQKENI. The chain's CDR3 is CASSNKPDRRNTEAFF. The CDR3 DNA sequence: TGTGCCAGCTCAAATAAGCCGGACAGACGAAACACTGAAGCTTTCTTT.

This clone was observed a single time. This rearrangement joins TRBV12-5 to TRBJ1-1; D is perhaps TRBD1 (5 bases). There are 12 residues in the CDR3. Germline V gives CDR1 LGHNT, CDR2 FRNRAP. V was trimmed by 6 bases and J by 9 bases, leaving 14 bases between them. The CDR3: CASGVTGTQAFF. CDR3 coding DNA: TGTGCTAGTGGGGTAACCGGGACTCAAGCTTTCTTT.